A selection of T cell receptor beta chains follows, all from one sample in a study of cytomegalovirus exposure and HLA in healthy donors. Sequencing used immunoSEQ multiplex PCR; TCRdb keeps in-frame clones, though not all of them. The sample lists 150,000 to 180,000 clones, about four fifths occurring once. Sequencing used PBMCs. These receptors all stem from a man younger than 40 in good health and CMV-seropositive. Both conserved end residues are part of each CDR3. D genes are given only for firm matches. Rows may omit the clone size; those that give it use once, few, many or a size class.

d_call: .
v_call: TRBV5-4
j_call: TRBJ1-5
clone_size: .
cdr3_aa: CASSLPGDGQPQHF
cdr3_nt: TGTGCCAGCAGCTTGCCCGGGGATGGACAGCCCCAGCATTTT

d_call: .
v_call: TRBV7-9
j_call: TRBJ1-1
clone_size: .
cdr3_aa: CASSLEGGQLNTEAFF
cdr3_nt: TGTGCCAGCAGCTTAGAAGGCGGACAGTTGAACACTGAAGCTTTCTTT

d_call: .
v_call: TRBV7-2
j_call: TRBJ2-3
clone_size: few
cdr3_aa: CASSLIPRRDTQYF
cdr3_nt: TGTGCCAGCAGCTTAATCCCTAGGAGAGATACGCAGTATTTT

d_call: .
v_call: TRBV27
j_call: TRBJ1-1
clone_size: .
cdr3_aa: CASSLWGGTNTEAFF
cdr3_nt: TGTGCCAGCAGTTTATGGGGCGGGACGAACACTGAAGCTTTCTTT

d_call: TRBD1
v_call: TRBV7-3
j_call: TRBJ1-1
clone_size: .
cdr3_aa: CASKPREGATEAFF
cdr3_nt: TGTGCCAGCAAACCTCGGGAGGGGGCCACTGAAGCTTTCTTT

d_call: TRBD2
v_call: TRBV25-1
j_call: TRBJ2-3
clone_size: .
cdr3_aa: CASTKSGSADTQYF
cdr3_nt: TGTGCCAGCACTAAAAGCGGGAGCGCAGATACGCAGTATTTT

d_call: TRBD1
v_call: TRBV2
j_call: TRBJ1-1
clone_size: .
cdr3_aa: CASSGQGALGTEAFF
cdr3_nt: TGTGCCAGCAGTGGGCAGGGGGCGCTTGGGACTGAAGCTTTCTTT

d_call: TRBD1
v_call: TRBV2
j_call: TRBJ1-2
clone_size: few
cdr3_aa: CASGKGTGGAAYGYTF
cdr3_nt: TGTGCCAGCGGAAAAGGGACAGGGGGCGCCGCCTATGGCTACACCTTC

d_call: .
v_call: TRBV4-2
j_call: TRBJ1-4
clone_size: .
cdr3_aa: CASSNFGGDEKLFF
cdr3_nt: TGTGCCAGCAGCAACTTCGGGGGGGACGAAAAACTGTTTTTT

d_call: .
v_call: TRBV30
j_call: TRBJ1-2
clone_size: .
cdr3_aa: CAWSPLRNYGYTF
cdr3_nt: TGTGCCTGGAGTCCCCTTCGGAACTATGGCTACACCTTC

d_call: .
v_call: TRBV29-1
j_call: TRBJ2-5
clone_size: once
cdr3_aa: CSVARGQETQYF
cdr3_nt: TGCAGCGTTGCTCGGGGACAAGAGACCCAGTACTTC

d_call: TRBD1
v_call: TRBV9
j_call: TRBJ2-1
clone_size: .
cdr3_aa: CASSRTGFYNEQFF
cdr3_nt: TGTGCCAGCAGTAGGACAGGATTCTACAATGAGCAGTTCTTC

d_call: TRBD1
v_call: TRBV5-4
j_call: TRBJ2-6
clone_size: few
cdr3_aa: CASSFETGRSGANVLTF
cdr3_nt: TGTGCCAGCAGCTTTGAGACAGGGCGCTCTGGGGCCAACGTCCTGACTTTC

d_call: TRBD2
v_call: TRBV5-1
j_call: TRBJ2-5
clone_size: .
cdr3_aa: CASSLTSGVQETQYF
cdr3_nt: TGCGCCAGCAGCTTGACTAGCGGAGTCCAAGAGACCCAGTACTTC

d_call: .
v_call: TRBV5-1
j_call: TRBJ2-5
clone_size: .
cdr3_aa: CASSSQQPQETQYF
cdr3_nt: TGCGCCAGCAGCTCACAACAGCCTCAAGAGACCCAGTACTTC

d_call: .
v_call: TRBV27
j_call: TRBJ1-6
clone_size: .
cdr3_aa: CASTATNNSPLHF
cdr3_nt: TGTGCCAGCACCGCTACGAATAATTCACCCCTCCACTTT

d_call: .
v_call: TRBV2
j_call: TRBJ1-3
clone_size: .
cdr3_aa: CASSEPLSSGNTIYF
cdr3_nt: TGTGCCAGCAGTGAACCCCTGAGCTCTGGAAACACCATATATTTT

d_call: .
v_call: TRBV6-1
j_call: TRBJ1-1
clone_size: .
cdr3_aa: CASSATAEAFF
cdr3_nt: TGTGCCAGCAGTGCCACAGCTGAAGCTTTCTTT

d_call: .
v_call: TRBV7-2
j_call: TRBJ2-5
clone_size: .
cdr3_aa: CASSLFGREETQYF
cdr3_nt: TGTGCCAGCAGCTTGTTTGGCAGGGAAGAGACCCAGTACTTC

d_call: TRBD1
v_call: TRBV7-8
j_call: TRBJ1-2
clone_size: .
cdr3_aa: CASSFPWDRANYGYTF
cdr3_nt: TGTGCCAGCAGCTTCCCATGGGACAGAGCTAACTATGGCTACACCTTC

d_call: TRBD2
v_call: TRBV9
j_call: TRBJ2-7
clone_size: few
cdr3_aa: CASSATTSGGPLTYEQYF
cdr3_nt: TGTGCCAGCAGCGCCACGACTAGCGGGGGGCCTCTGACCTACGAGCAGTACTTC

d_call: .
v_call: TRBV11-3
j_call: TRBJ2-1
clone_size: .
cdr3_aa: CASSPGHLNEQFF
cdr3_nt: TGTGCCAGCAGTCCGGGACACCTCAATGAGCAGTTCTTC

d_call: TRBD1
v_call: TRBV19
j_call: TRBJ2-6
clone_size: .
cdr3_aa: CASTLLRRDRSFSGANVLTF
cdr3_nt: TGTGCCAGTACCCTCCTCCGACGGGACAGGAGCTTCTCTGGGGCCAACGTCCTGACTTTC

d_call: TRBD1
v_call: TRBV2
j_call: TRBJ2-6
clone_size: .
cdr3_aa: CASSDRGPGGANVLTF
cdr3_nt: TGTGCCAGCAGCGACAGGGGGCCGGGGGGGGCCAACGTCCTGACTTTC

d_call: .
v_call: TRBV6-5
j_call: TRBJ1-2
clone_size: few
cdr3_aa: CASSFTAYGYTF
cdr3_nt: TGTGCCAGCAGTTTCACAGCATATGGCTACACCTTC

d_call: TRBD1
v_call: TRBV28
j_call: TRBJ2-7
clone_size: few
cdr3_aa: CASRGQTVTYEQYF
cdr3_nt: TGTGCCAGCAGGGGACAGACAGTAACCTACGAGCAGTACTTC

d_call: TRBD2
v_call: TRBV4-2
j_call: TRBJ2-2
clone_size: .
cdr3_aa: CASSQEIARGGMGELFF
cdr3_nt: TGTGCCAGCAGCCAAGAGATAGCGCGGGGGGGGATGGGGGAGCTGTTTTTT

d_call: .
v_call: TRBV9
j_call: TRBJ2-5
clone_size: .
cdr3_aa: CASSVEGGQGTQYF
cdr3_nt: TGTGCCAGCAGCGTAGAAGGTGGGCAGGGGACCCAGTACTTC

d_call: .
v_call: TRBV2
j_call: TRBJ2-2
clone_size: many
cdr3_aa: CASSDNTGGPREELFF
cdr3_nt: TGTGCCAGCAGTGATAACACCGGAGGGCCCCGGGAGGAGCTGTTTTTT

d_call: .
v_call: TRBV10-1
j_call: TRBJ2-3
clone_size: .
cdr3_aa: CASSGLPADTQYF
cdr3_nt: TGCGCCAGCAGTGGCTTACCAGCAGATACGCAGTATTTT

d_call: TRBD1
v_call: TRBV6-6
j_call: TRBJ1-5
clone_size: .
cdr3_aa: CASSYLDREDQPQHF
cdr3_nt: TGTGCCAGCAGTTACCTGGACAGGGAGGATCAGCCCCAGCATTTT

d_call: TRBD1
v_call: TRBV25-1
j_call: TRBJ1-6
clone_size: .
cdr3_aa: CASSESHRGRSPLHF
cdr3_nt: TGTGCCAGCAGTGAATCCCACAGGGGGCGGTCACCCCTCCACTTT

d_call: TRBD2
v_call: TRBV7-6
j_call: TRBJ2-2
clone_size: once
cdr3_aa: CASSSVAGTGELFF
cdr3_nt: TGTGCCAGCAGCTCGGTAGCGGGGACCGGGGAGCTGTTTTTT

d_call: TRBD1
v_call: TRBV6-5
j_call: TRBJ2-7
clone_size: .
cdr3_aa: CASRLRDRGLYEQYF
cdr3_nt: TGTGCCAGCAGATTGAGGGACAGGGGACTTTACGAGCAGTACTTC

d_call: .
v_call: TRBV18
j_call: TRBJ2-1
clone_size: .
cdr3_aa: CASSPQQYTDYNEQFF
cdr3_nt: TGTGCCAGCTCCCCTCAACAGTACACAGATTACAATGAGCAGTTCTTC

d_call: TRBD1
v_call: TRBV11-3
j_call: TRBJ2-5
clone_size: .
cdr3_aa: CASSLGDSPLYQETQYF
cdr3_nt: TGTGCCAGCAGCTTAGGGGACAGCCCCTTGTACCAAGAGACCCAGTACTTC

d_call: TRBD2
v_call: TRBV15
j_call: TRBJ2-5
clone_size: .
cdr3_aa: CATSTERGDGETQYF
cdr3_nt: TGTGCCACCAGCACGGAGCGGGGGGACGGGGAGACCCAGTACTTC

d_call: .
v_call: TRBV25-1
j_call: TRBJ2-7
clone_size: .
cdr3_aa: CASSPGSYEQYF
cdr3_nt: TGTGCCAGCAGTCCAGGGTCCTACGAGCAGTACTTC

d_call: TRBD1
v_call: TRBV11-1
j_call: TRBJ1-1
clone_size: once
cdr3_aa: CASSLGQGVLGLKTEAFF
cdr3_nt: TGTGCCAGCAGCTTAGGACAGGGGGTCCTAGGATTAAAGACTGAAGCTTTCTTT

d_call: TRBD1
v_call: TRBV28
j_call: TRBJ1-1
clone_size: .
cdr3_aa: CASSHETGSIWAFF
cdr3_nt: TGTGCCAGCAGTCACGAGACAGGGTCGATTTGGGCTTTCTTT

d_call: .
v_call: TRBV7-2
j_call: TRBJ1-1
clone_size: .
cdr3_aa: CASSFTGNTEAFF
cdr3_nt: TGTGCCAGCAGCTTCACGGGGAACACTGAAGCTTTCTTT

d_call: TRBD2
v_call: TRBV28
j_call: TRBJ2-1
clone_size: .
cdr3_aa: CASSSVAGAIGNEQFF
cdr3_nt: TGTGCCAGCAGTTCCGTAGCGGGAGCTATTGGCAATGAGCAGTTCTTC

d_call: .
v_call: TRBV7-2
j_call: TRBJ1-6
clone_size: once
cdr3_aa: CASSLHPVNSPLHF
cdr3_nt: TGTGCCAGCAGCTTACACCCAGTGAATTCACCCCTCCACTTT

d_call: TRBD2
v_call: TRBV5-7
j_call: TRBJ2-3
clone_size: .
cdr3_aa: CATTLAGGQSDTQYF
cdr3_nt: TGTGCCACCACGCTGGCGGGAGGGCAATCAGATACGCAGTATTTT

d_call: .
v_call: TRBV9
j_call: TRBJ2-2
clone_size: .
cdr3_aa: CASSLEIGELFF
cdr3_nt: TGTGCCAGCAGCCTCGAGATCGGGGAGCTGTTTTTT

d_call: .
v_call: TRBV11-3
j_call: TRBJ2-2
clone_size: .
cdr3_aa: CASSGREAGELFF
cdr3_nt: TGTGCCAGCAGCGGGCGAGAAGCCGGGGAGCTGTTTTTT

d_call: .
v_call: TRBV4-1
j_call: TRBJ2-7
clone_size: .
cdr3_aa: CASSQGDTPYYEQYF
cdr3_nt: TGCGCCAGCAGCCAAGGAGATACGCCCTACTACGAGCAGTACTTC

d_call: .
v_call: TRBV10-3
j_call: TRBJ1-1
clone_size: once
cdr3_aa: CAIMSGATEAFF
cdr3_nt: TGTGCCATCATGAGCGGTGCCACTGAAGCTTTCTTT

d_call: .
v_call: TRBV19
j_call: TRBJ1-1
clone_size: .
cdr3_aa: CASREEGPHDTEAFF
cdr3_nt: TGTGCCAGTAGGGAGGAGGGTCCTCATGACACTGAAGCTTTCTTT

d_call: .
v_call: TRBV7-9
j_call: TRBJ1-4
clone_size: .
cdr3_aa: CASSLGGGRDEKLFF
cdr3_nt: TGTGCCAGCAGCTTAGGCGGGGGGCGGGATGAAAAACTGTTTTTT

d_call: TRBD2
v_call: TRBV27
j_call: TRBJ2-7
clone_size: .
cdr3_aa: CASMVTSGSHEQYF
cdr3_nt: TGTGCCAGCATGGTAACTAGCGGGAGCCACGAGCAGTACTTC

d_call: .
v_call: TRBV7-2
j_call: TRBJ2-7
clone_size: .
cdr3_aa: CASSLSGGSTYEQYF
cdr3_nt: TGTGCCAGCAGCTTAAGTGGCGGGTCAACCTACGAGCAGTACTTC

d_call: .
v_call: TRBV7-3
j_call: TRBJ2-3
clone_size: .
cdr3_aa: CASSPSGEVTDTQYF
cdr3_nt: TGTGCCAGCAGCCCTAGTGGGGAGGTCACAGATACGCAGTATTTT